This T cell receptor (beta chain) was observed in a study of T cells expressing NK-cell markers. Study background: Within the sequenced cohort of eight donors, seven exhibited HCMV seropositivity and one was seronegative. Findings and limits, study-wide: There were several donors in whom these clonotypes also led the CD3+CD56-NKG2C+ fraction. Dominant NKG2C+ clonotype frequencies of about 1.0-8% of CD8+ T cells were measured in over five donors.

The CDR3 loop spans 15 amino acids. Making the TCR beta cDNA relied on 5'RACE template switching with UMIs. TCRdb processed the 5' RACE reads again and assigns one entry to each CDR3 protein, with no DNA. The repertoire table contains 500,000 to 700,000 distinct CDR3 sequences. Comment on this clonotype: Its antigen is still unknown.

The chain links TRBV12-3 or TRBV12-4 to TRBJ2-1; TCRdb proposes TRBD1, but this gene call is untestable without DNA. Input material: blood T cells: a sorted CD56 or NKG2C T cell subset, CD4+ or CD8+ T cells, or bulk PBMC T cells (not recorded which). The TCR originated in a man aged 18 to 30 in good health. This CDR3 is CASRGGQGPGNEQFF.